This TCR beta chain derives from a study of T-cell reconstitution after alpha-beta-depleted transplantation in children (TCRdb year 2016). Context from the whole study: T-cell immune reconstitution after TCRalphabeta/CD19-depleted allogeneic hematopoietic cell transplantation in children was quantitatively tracked in the study by means of TCR repertoire profiling. The paper as a whole reports these results and caveats: The apparently early alphabetaT-cell count recovery about two months after transplant was reportedly dependent on only several hundred rapidly expanded clones derived from non-depleted graft cells. In some patients, high TCRbeta diversity at day 60 was attributed to recipient T cells and intrathymic progenitors that had survived conditioning. The frequencies of hyperexpanded clones fell over the following months, and after one year, T-cell counts and TCRbeta diversity were mostly attributed to newly produced T cells.

Unmatched junction bases come to 5, with V trimmed by 1 base and J by 6 bases. CDR1 DFQATT and CDR2 SNEGSKA are derived from the germline V gene (reference sequence). The cysteine opens and the phenylalanine closes a CDR3 of 14 amino acids. Only the CDR3 DNA stays, 42 bases, in frame from base 1. Regarding this clonotype: What antigen it recognizes has not been identified. Within one base of it there is no much larger clone, and no base qualities were kept.

The receptor library was made with PCR. The run used an Illumina HiSeq 2500. TCR library preparation used molecular barcoding, with unique molecular identifiers applied to normalize quantification of the TCRbeta repertoire. TCRdb ran its own pipeline on the public reads, namely fastp trimming at Q25 and MiXCR clone calling, and kept in-frame beta chains. Every distinct CDR3 protein forms one entry, paired with its most common genes and DNA. A total of around 230,000 distinct CDR3 sequences appear in this sample, around a sixth of them only once. About 41% of the sample rests with the top ten. Explained via the paper, the treatment or condition label denotes: allogeneic hematopoietic cell transplantation with graft depleted of TCRalphabeta T cells and CD19 B cells. The transplant recipients were children given TCRalphabeta/CD19-depleted allogeneic hematopoietic cell grafts.

The sequences come from PBMCs, mostly from graft donor cells, collected 360 days after TCRalphabeta/CD19-depleted stem cell transplant. The clonotype was recovered from a male patient between 2 and 9 years old who had a stem cell transplant for acute lymphoblastic leukemia, so the T cells may come from the graft donor. This chain is built from TRBV20-1 and TRBJ2-2; TRBD2 lines up with 7 middle nucleotides. CDR3 protein: CSARVLLAPGELFF. The DNA is TGCAGTGCTAGAGTGTTACTAGCGCCCGGGGAGCTGTTTTTT.